Presented here are 8 T cell receptor beta chains from one specimen sequenced in a study of T-cell memory formation after mild COVID-19. TCRdb ran MiXCR on the 5' RACE reads and lists one entry per CDR3 protein. The sample yields more than 250,000 distinct CDR3 sequences, over 15% seen once. The source material was PBMCs or a T cell subset sorted from them (not recorded which). These receptors originate from a young man who had mild COVID-19 (a few samples of this study predate the infection). Cell type and time point are not known.

V gene TRBV20-1 combines with J gene TRBJ2-7; TRBD2 is a possible D gene (5 bases). Trimming took 6 bases from V and 5 from J, leaving 17 bases between them. CDR3 length equals 13 residues. Germline values: CDR1 DFQATT, CDR2 SNEGSKA (reference sequence). In DNA form, the CDR3 reads TGCAGTGCCGGACCGTCGGGGTCCCACGAGCAGTACGTC. Its translation: CSAGPSGSHEQYV.

This clonotype has more than one count but fewer than ten. The rearrangement links TRBV7-2 to TRBJ1-6, with 7 bases lining up with TRBD1. The CDR3 length is 20 residues. Per the germline V gene, CDR1 is SGHTA and CDR2 is FQGNSA. Unmatched junction bases numbered 21, after V lost 5 bases and J lost 5 bases. CDR3 loop: CASSRASFRAGGPHNSPLHF. In DNA form, the CDR3 reads TGTGCCAGCAGCCGAGCCTCTTTCAGGGCAGGGGGTCCTCATAATTCACCCCTCCACTTT. The variable domain in full, with the rest retrieved from reference TRBV7-2 and TRBJ1-6, is GAGVSQSPSNKVTEKGKDVELRCDPISGHTALYWYRQSLGQGLEFLIYFQGNSAPDKSGLPSDRFSAERTGGSVSTLTIQRTQQEDSAVYLCASSRASFRAGGPHNSPLHFGNGTRLTVT.

In its sample, this clonotype was seen a few times. This chain joins TRBV6-5 and TRBJ1-1; D gene unclear. CDR1 and CDR2 (germline): MNHEY, SVGAGI. The CDR3 length is 16 residues. Deletions cut 4 bases from V and 3 bases from J, with 18 bases between. This CDR3 reads CASSSDSQRVHTEAFF. CDR3 DNA: TGTGCCAGCAGTTCCGATTCACAGCGGGTCCACACTGAAGCTTTCTTT.

V usage is TRBV7-3 and J usage is TRBJ1-1; D ambiguous. Germline assignment: CDR1 SGHTA and CDR2 FQGTGA. Trimming cost V 2 bases and J 3 bases, with 10 bases left between them. The CDR3 runs 14 residues. The CDR3 loop reads CASSLYGQDTEAFF. DNA for the CDR3: TGTGCCAGCAGCTTATACGGGCAGGACACTGAAGCTTTCTTT.

The DNA for the CDR3 is TGCAGTGCTAGAGCTGCCCAGGGGCCACCTTCCTATGGCTACACCTTC. Its protein product is CSARAAQGPPSYGYTF. The V and J genes are TRBV20-1 and TRBJ1-2, with a possible D match to TRBD1 (6 bases). Germline V lookup: CDR1 DFQATT, CDR2 SNEGSKA (reference sequence). This CDR3 is built from 16 residues. The ends were cut back, 1 base at V and 4 bases at J, with 19 bases in the middle.

V and J are TRBV5-1 and TRBJ1-4, with D unresolved. Germline V gives CDR1 SGHRS, CDR2 YFSETQ. Trimming stripped 5 bases from V and 8 bases from J, with 16 bases between. CDR3 length: 14 residues. In DNA, the CDR3 is TGCGCCAGCAGTCAAGGCCTAGCGGGAGAAAAACTGTTTTTT. It is translated as CASSQGLAGEKLFF.

The CDR3 loop reads CASSPRDREDQPQHF. CDR3 bases: TGTGCCAGCAGTCCCCGGGACAGGGAGGATCAGCCCCAGCATTTT. V is TRBV12-3 or TRBV12-4 and J is TRBJ1-5, with 9 bases identical to TRBD1. The CDR3 has 15 residues. V lost 5 bases and J lost 5; bases outside the gene matches: 7.

This chain connects TRBV20-1 to TRBJ2-5; either TRBD1 or TRBD2 may fit D (5 bases each). This CDR3 is 15 amino acids long. V lost 1 base to trimming and J lost 1 base, with 13 bases between them. CDR1 is DFQATT, CDR2 SNEGSKA, per germline (reference sequence). DNA of the CDR3: TGCAGTGCTAGAGGTTTACGGGACGGCCAAGAGACCCAGTACTTC. This translates into CSARGLRDGQETQYF.